This T cell receptor (beta chain) was found in a study of blood T cell repertoires in COVID-19. Study background: T cells, B-cell-depleted T cells, or PBMCs supplied cDNA or gDNA.

As processed by the authors: Reference gene primer amplification gave estimated nucleated cell counts. The protocol was immunoSEQ multiplex PCR, while the TCRdb copy is restricted to in-frame clones and leaves out a portion. V, J and clone size are taken as reported in that table, and D and trimming were inferred from the DNA itself. The sample consists of 350,000 or so clones, 88% of them appearing once. In its sample, this clone was seen a few times. Contact with a PCR-confirmed or clinician-diagnosed COVID-19 case occurred within 2 weeks of entry. Trimming took off 6 bases at V and 5 bases at J, with 7 bases between the two ends. CDR1 is SNHLY and CDR2 is FYNNEI in the germline V gene. The length of the CDR3 is 12 residues.

The chain uses TRBV2 and TRBJ2-2; D is unresolved. The sequencing sample was made of PBMCs or T cells enriched from blood (not recorded which). This sequence originates from a woman in her 30s who had been exposed to COVID-19. The CDR3 loop reads CASSAWTGELFF. The CDR3 region has the DNA TGTGCCAGCAGCGCGTGGACCGGGGAGCTGTTTTTT.